The clone carrying this T cell receptor (beta chain) was observed a handful of times. The record originates from a study of PD-1 blockade in mismatch repair-deficient tumors. TCR sequencing covered a few patients who responded to pembrolizumab. Germline CDR1 and CDR2: MGHRA and YSYEKL. Trimming left V 0 bases short and J 2 bases short, with 8 bases between. The CDR3 length is 14 residues. The assay was immunoSEQ multiplex PCR, and TCRdb's table has in-frame clones only and misses some. The sample gives some 130,000 clones, around nine tenths of which show up once; approximately 10% is in the top ten. The specimen was peripheral blood, collected 70 to 73 weeks after starting pembrolizumab. The chain combines TRBV4-1 with TRBJ2-7; no clear D. This TCR came from an adult with mismatch repair-deficient cancer. CDR3 sequence reads: CASSQDPSTYEQYF. For the CDR3, the DNA is TGCGCCAGCAGCCAAGATCCCTCAACCTACGAGCAGTACTTC.